These 20 T cell receptor beta chains came from one sample sequenced in a study of T-cell reconstitution after alpha-beta-depleted transplantation in children. Study observations and caveats: Newly produced T cells mostly accounted for T-cell counts and diversity one year post-transplant.

It was with unique molecular identifiers that the TCRbeta library was prepared. TCRdb fed the PCR reads into MiXCR, producing one record per CDR3 protein. The data show 250,000 to 300,000 distinct CDR3 sequences, over 7% seen once. Their antigens are not known. Sequencing was performed on peripheral blood, taken 360 days after TCRalphabeta/CD19-depleted stem cell transplant. The receptors originated from a female patient aged 2 to 10 who had a stem cell transplant for Fanconi anemia, so the T cells may come from the graft donor.

The chain couples TRBV11-2 to TRBJ1-2, with D possibly being TRBD1 (5 bases). This CDR3 contains 16 residues. The germline V gene encodes CDR1 SGHAT and CDR2 FQNNGV. The ends were cut back, 0 bases at V and 1 base at J, with 12 bases in the middle. CDR3 sequence: CASSLDSIGGNYGYTF. In nucleotides, the CDR3 is TGTGCCAGCAGCTTAGATAGTATTGGGGGTAACTATGGCTACACCTTC.

The genes are TRBV6-1 and TRBJ2-7; a weak D match, TRBD2 (6 bases). With 6 bases removed from V and 6 bases from J, the gap between germline ends came to 12 bases. Germline-derived CDR1 and CDR2 are MNHNS and SASEGT. The CDR3 has 12 amino acids. The CDR3 spells CASSAGAGEQYV. CDR3 DNA sequence: TGTGCCAGCAGCGCCGGAGCGGGCGAGCAGTACGTC.

This clonotype was picked up a small number of times. The chain couples TRBV20-1 to TRBJ2-5, with TRBD2 identical over 8 bases. Germline CDR1 and CDR2: DFQATT and SNEGSKA (reference sequence). Trimming removed 0 bases from V and 4 bases from J; junction bases left unmatched: 10. The CDR3 is made up of 16 amino acids. CDR3 region: CSARDSRTSRRETQYF. For the CDR3, the DNA is TGCAGTGCTAGAGATTCCCGGACTAGCCGTCGAGAGACCCAGTACTTC.

This chain connects TRBV18 to TRBJ2-4, with TRBD1 matching over 7 bases. Germline-derived CDR1 and CDR2 are KGHSH and LQKENI. This CDR3 has 17 amino acids. V was pared by 0 bases and J by 2 bases, with 7 bases of the junction left unmatched. The CDR3 loop reads CASSPPNRGDSKNIQYF. The CDR3 nucleotides read TGTGCCAGCTCACCACCTAACAGGGGTGATTCCAAAAACATTCAGTACTTC.

V gene TRBV28 combines with J gene TRBJ2-1, with 10 bases identical to TRBD1. The V and J ends lost 6 bases and 0 bases, in that order; junction bases with no gene match: 5. Per the germline V gene, CDR1 is MDHEN and CDR2 is SYDVKM. The CDR3 spans 16 residues. CDR3 DNA: TGTGCCAGCAGCACCTGGACAGGGGGCTCCTACAATGAGCAGTTCTTC. Protein sequence: CASSTWTGGSYNEQFF.

The table lists this clonotype with a few counts. The chain has TRBV12-3 or TRBV12-4 and TRBJ1-2; D might be TRBD1 (6 bases). Deletions cut 2 bases from V and 1 base from J, with 17 bases between. This CDR3 spans 17 amino acids. CDR3 bases: TGTGCCAGCAGTTTATCTTCCCTAGGGACATATAACTATGGCTACACCTTC. This gives the protein CASSLSSLGTYNYGYTF.

The sample holds a few counts of this clonotype. V is TRBV20-1 and J is TRBJ1-1; no clear D gene. Germline CDR1 DFQATT, CDR2 SNEGSKA (reference sequence). V gave up 6 bases and J gave up 3 bases, with 14 bases separating them. This CDR3 has 13 amino acids. This chain's CDR3 is CSAPAHLYTEAFF. CDR3 nucleotides: TGCAGTGCCCCGGCCCATCTCTACACTGAAGCTTTCTTT.

The chain uses TRBV7-9 and TRBJ1-6; 8 nucleotides line up with TRBD1. This CDR3 is 15 amino acids long. From germline, CDR1 is SEHNR and CDR2 FQNEAQ (reference sequence). V shed 5 bases, J shed 9 bases, and the junction held 9 bases outside the gene matches. The chain's CDR3 is CASSPWDRRLSPLHF. CDR3 coding DNA: TGTGCCAGCAGCCCATGGGACAGGAGACTTTCACCCCTCCACTTT.

This clonotype came up many times. The chain joins TRBV28 to TRBJ2-3; 8 nucleotides match TRBD1. CDR3 length: 16 amino acids. J lost 1 base, V lost 6 bases, and 9 bases had no gene match. Germline V gene lookup returns CDR1 MDHEN and CDR2 SYDVKM. The CDR3 region has the DNA TGTGCCAGCAGACCTAGCCAGGGGGCCGGCACAGATACGCAGTATTTT. Translating gives CASRPSQGAGTDTQYF.

The chain uses TRBV20-1 and TRBJ2-1; D call uncertain. CDR1 DFQATT and CDR2 SNEGSKA come from the germline V gene (reference sequence). Trimming stripped 0 bases from V and 6 bases from J, with 9 bases between. The CDR3 is 13 residues long. CDR3 protein: CSAREHGANEQFF. For the CDR3, the DNA is TGCAGTGCTAGAGAACACGGAGCCAATGAGCAGTTCTTC.

This clonotype was counted at least ten times. V and J are TRBV24-1 and TRBJ1-2; TRBD1 aligns across 7 bases. CDR3 size: 15 residues. The J segment lost 4 bases and the V segment lost 4 bases, leaving 8 bases of the junction unmatched. Germline V gene data show CDR1 as KGHDR and CDR2 as SFDVKD. CDR3 nucleotide sequence: TGTGCCACCAGTGACGAGTCGACAGGGATCTATGGCTACACCTTC. The encoded protein is CATSDESTGIYGYTF.

Many counts were recorded for this clonotype. The chain uses TRBV15 and TRBJ2-7; D ambiguous. The V and J ends lost 0 bases and 0 bases respectively, with 6 bases between them. Germline values: CDR1 LNHNV, CDR2 YYDKDF (reference sequence). The length of the CDR3 is 14 residues. CDR3: CATSRDRTSYEQYV. The CDR3 DNA is TGTGCCACCAGCAGAGATCGAACCTCCTACGAGCAGTACGTC.

The J gene is TRBJ1-2, the V gene TRBV7-8, with 8 nucleotides matching TRBD1. This CDR3 comprises 16 residues. With 6 bases clipped from V and 5 bases from J, the junction kept 14 bases outside the gene matches. CDR1 and CDR2 (germline): SGHVS, FQNEAQ. The CDR3 loop is CASRNGPGQAKYGYTF. The DNA for the CDR3 is TGTGCCAGCAGGAACGGGCCGGGACAGGCCAAATATGGCTACACCTTC.

This clonotype was observed many times. The rearrangement links TRBV20-1 to TRBJ2-3, with 7 bases matching TRBD1. Looked up from germline, CDR1 is DFQATT and CDR2 is SNEGSKA (reference sequence). J was trimmed by 0 bases and V by 3 bases; bases with no gene match: 3. The CDR3 loop spans 14 amino acids. The CDR3 spells CSASGDRSTDTQYF. The CDR3 DNA reads TGCAGTGCTAGTGGGGACAGAAGCACAGATACGCAGTATTTT.

This clonotype was counted many times. The chain combines TRBV7-2 with TRBJ1-4, with D perhaps matching TRBD1 (5 bases). Germline CDR1 and CDR2: SGHTA and FQGNSA. Deletions cut 2 bases from V and 3 bases from J, with 13 bases between. CDR3 length: 16 amino acids. This chain's CDR3 is CASSLSGRASNEKLFF. In nucleotides, the CDR3 is TGTGCCAGCAGCTTATCGGGCAGGGCTTCTAATGAAAAACTGTTTTTT.

This clonotype was detected a few times. The chain couples TRBV7-8 to TRBJ2-1; 8 bases map to TRBD2. V gave up 3 bases and J gave up 3 bases; unmatched junction bases: 7. Germline CDR1 SGHVS, CDR2 FQNEAQ. The CDR3 consists of 16 residues. CDR3 bases: TGTGCCAGCAGCTTCGGGACTAGGAATATCTACAATGAGCAGTTCTTC. It encodes CASSFGTRNIYNEQFF.

This clonotype was picked up many times. The rearrangement joins TRBV24-1 to TRBJ2-3; D is uncertain. Trimming stripped 3 bases from V and 3 bases from J, with 6 bases between. Germline loops: CDR1 KGHDR, CDR2 SFDVKD. There are 13 residues in the CDR3. The CDR3 is CATSDPGTDTQYF. The CDR3 nucleotides read TGTGCCACCAGTGATCCGGGTACAGATACGCAGTATTTT.

This clonotype was seen more than once but under ten times. The J gene is TRBJ2-7, the V gene TRBV7-9, with D hard to call. The CDR3 has 14 amino acids. The germline V gene has CDR1 SEHNR and CDR2 FQNEAQ (reference sequence). The ends were cut back, 5 bases at V and 7 bases at J, with 18 bases in the middle. The CDR3 DNA follows: TGTGCCAGCAGCCCCGTCGGCCCGAAGGGAGAGCAGTACTTC. Its protein product is CASSPVGPKGEQYF.

This clonotype was counted a few times. V is TRBV6-1 and J is TRBJ2-7; the match to TRBD1 covers 7 bases. This CDR3 comprises 16 residues. CDR1 is MNHNS and CDR2 is SASEGT in the germline V gene. V shed 5 bases and J 0 bases; nucleotides not matched to a gene: 10. CDR3 amino acids: CASSPLGQLTSYEQYF. In nucleotides, the CDR3 is TGTGCCAGCAGTCCCTTGGGACAGTTAACCTCCTACGAGCAGTACTTC.

This clonotype was seen many times. This chain joins TRBV12-3 or TRBV12-4 and TRBJ2-5; unclear D gene. The CDR3 runs to 13 residues. Between the trimmed V and J ends, which lost 6 bases and 2 bases, there was a span of 10 bases. The CDR3 DNA reads TGTGCCAGCAGAAAGGGTTCTCAAGAGACCCAGTACTTC. Protein sequence: CASRKGSQETQYF.